The 26 T cell receptor beta chains below come from one sample, sequenced in a study of blood T cell repertoires in COVID-19. Assay used: immunoSEQ multiplex PCR; TCRdb lists only in-frame clones, some missing. The table shows about 180,000 clones, with around 90% occurring only once. The specimen sequenced was PBMCs or T cells enriched from blood (not recorded which). All receptors come from a woman aged 18-30 years who had recovered from COVID-19.

This rearrangement joins TRBV2 to TRBJ1-5; TRBD1 matches 8 bases. J was trimmed by 5 bases and V by 4 bases; bases with no gene match: 4. The CDR3 spans 14 residues. Germline V gene sequence: CDR1 SNHLY, CDR2 FYNNEI. The CDR3 loop reads CASSATGEYQPQHF. The DNA of the CDR3 is TGTGCCAGCAGTGCGACAGGGGAGTATCAGCCCCAGCATTTT.

The chain combines TRBV21-1 with TRBJ1-6. TRBV21-1 is a pseudogene. The CDR3 has 14 residues. CDR3 in DNA: TGTGCCAGATCGGGGGGGCGCGGGAATTCACCCCTCCACTTT. Residues: CARSGGRGNSPLHF.

This chain links TRBV19 with TRBJ1-2; 7 bases are a match to TRBD1. The CDR3 totals 17 residues. The J segment lost 4 bases and the V segment lost 3 bases, leaving 14 bases of the junction unmatched. The germline gives CDR1 LNHDA, CDR2 SQIVND (reference sequence). The CDR3 region is CASSIPAIGQARYGYTF. CDR3 DNA: TGTGCCAGTAGTATCCCCGCGATCGGACAGGCGCGCTATGGCTACACCTTC.

The rearrangement uses TRBV2 and TRBJ2-2; TRBD2 agrees at 7 bases. In germline, CDR1 is SNHLY, CDR2 FYNNEI. Losses at the gene ends were 6 bases for V and 1 base for J; bases not matched to a gene: 5. The CDR3 length is 15 residues. CDR3 sequence: CASSSGVLNTGELFF. In DNA, the CDR3 is TGTGCCAGCAGCAGCGGGGTTCTGAACACCGGGGAGCTGTTTTTT.

V and J are TRBV2 and TRBJ2-1; 10 positions match TRBD1. Germline assignment: CDR1 SNHLY and CDR2 FYNNEI. The CDR3 consists of 14 residues. The V segment lost 10 bases and the J segment 4 bases; nucleotides outside the gene matches: 7. Here the CDR3 DNA reads TGTGCCAACTACCGGGGACAGGGGTACAATGAGCAGTTCTTC. Translating it yields CANYRGQGYNEQFF. Looking up the rest from reference TRBV2 and TRBJ2-1 gives the full variable domain: EPEVTQTPSHQVTQMGQEVILRCVPISNHLYFYWYRQILGQKVEFLVSFYNNEISEKSEIFDDQFSVERPDGSNFTLKIRSTKLEDSAMYFCANYRGQGYNEQFFGPGTRLTVL.

This rearrangement joins TRBV9 to TRBJ2-7; a weak D match, TRBD2 (6 bases). V was trimmed by 2 bases and J by 5 bases, leaving 14 bases between them. The CDR3 length is 14 residues. CDR1 and CDR2 from the germline V gene are SGDLS and YYNGEE. DNA of the CDR3: TGTGCCAGCAGCGTTGGTTGGGGCGGGGACGAGCAGTACTTC. Amino acid sequence: CASSVGWGGDEQYF.

This clone occurred a few times. The chain combines TRBV5-5 with TRBJ2-2; 8 bases fit TRBD2. The trim removed 4 bases at V and 6 bases at J, leaving 11 bases unmatched. The CDR3 extends over 16 amino acids. The V gene's germline CDR1 is SGHKS and CDR2 YYEKEE (reference sequence). The CDR3 spells CASSPDPGGLAGELFF. The CDR3, as DNA: TGTGCCAGCAGCCCAGACCCGGGGGGGCTCGCCGGGGAGCTGTTTTTT.

This rearrangement joins TRBV28 to TRBJ1-1, with a tentative D call TRBD1 (5 bases). CDR3 length: 12 amino acids. Germline-derived CDR1 and CDR2 are MDHEN and SYDVKM. Trimming took 3 bases from V and 8 from J, leaving 10 bases between them. The chain's CDR3 is CASSFLGREAFF. The CDR3 DNA reads TGTGCCAGCAGTTTTTTGGGGCGAGAAGCTTTCTTT. Filled out from reference TRBV28 and TRBJ1-1, the complete variable domain reads DVKVTQSSRYLVKRTGEKVFLECVQDMDHENMFWYRQDPGLGLRLIYFSYDVKMKEKGDIPEGYSVSREKKERFSLILESASTNQTSMYLCASSFLGREAFFGQGTRLTVV.

V usage is TRBV10-3 and J usage is TRBJ1-3, with D perhaps matching TRBD1 (5 bases). Trimming shortened V by 8 bases and J by 2 bases, and 16 bases separated the two germline ends. Germline V gene data show CDR1 as ENHRY and CDR2 as SYGVKD. The CDR3 loop spans 15 amino acids. CDR3 sequence reads: CAIRPRGIPGNTIYF. The CDR3 bases are TGTGCCATCCGCCCCCGGGGGATCCCTGGAAACACCATATATTTT.

This chain joins TRBV27 and TRBJ2-3; 7 nucleotides agree with TRBD1. CDR1 is MNHEY, CDR2 SMNVEV, per germline (reference sequence). The CDR3 has 14 residues. The ends lost 6 bases at V and 4 bases at J; junction bases unmatched: 7. The CDR3 region has the DNA TGTGCCAGCAGGCCATATACAGGGGCAGATACGCAGTATTTT. It is translated as CASRPYTGADTQYF.

V is TRBV6-5 and J is TRBJ1-2; the match to TRBD1 covers 7 bases. This CDR3 is 14 amino acids long. The J segment lost 6 bases and the V segment lost 5 bases, leaving 9 bases of the junction unmatched. Germline lookup yields CDR1 MNHEY and CDR2 SVGAGI. The CDR3 DNA reads TGTGCCAGCAGTCTTGACAGGGAAATGGATGGCTACACCTTC. This translates into CASSLDREMDGYTF.

The gene calls are TRBV11-2 and TRBJ2-7, with D possibly TRBD1 on 5 matching bases. Germline assignment: CDR1 SGHAT and CDR2 FQNNGV. V was cut by 1 base and J by 4 bases, with 17 bases left in between. CDR3 length equals 16 residues. The CDR3 sequence is CASSLGLAGSWYEQYF. The CDR3 coding sequence is TGTGCCAGCAGCTTAGGGTTGGCAGGGTCGTGGTACGAGCAGTACTTC.

This clone was recorded only once. The chain is built from TRBV27 and TRBJ2-7; the match to TRBD1 covers 8 bases. This CDR3 region has 13 residues. The germline gives CDR1 MNHEY, CDR2 SMNVEV (reference sequence). The V gene end was trimmed by 2 bases and the J gene end by 4 bases; junction bases not matched to a gene: 1. In DNA, the CDR3 is TGTGCCAGCAGTTTAAGGACAGGGTACGAGCAGTACTTC. Encoded protein: CASSLRTGYEQYF.

The genes are TRBV7-9 and TRBJ2-6, with 13 bases lining up with TRBD2. This CDR3 contains 19 residues. The junction had 4 bases not matched to a gene; V was cut back by 2 bases and J by 0 bases. CDR1 is SEHNR, CDR2 FQNEAQ, per germline (reference sequence). CDR3: CASSLLGTSGDSGANVLTF. The CDR3 region has the DNA TGTGCCAGCAGCTTACTAGGGACTAGCGGGGACTCTGGGGCCAACGTCCTGACTTTC. The variable domain in full, completed from reference TRBV7-9 and TRBJ2-6, reads DTGVSQNPRHKITKRGQNVTFRCDPISEHNRLYWYRQTLGQGPEFLTYFQNEAQLEKSRLLSDRFSAERPKGSFSTLEIQRTEQGDSAMYLCASSLLGTSGDSGANVLTFGAGSRLTVL.

The genes are TRBV10-3 and TRBJ2-1; TRBD1 aligns across 8 bases. The germline gives CDR1 ENHRY, CDR2 SYGVKD. Losses at the gene ends were 10 bases for V and 8 bases for J; bases not matched to a gene: 10. CDR3 length: 13 residues. CDR3 sequence reads: CATAGQEHHEQFF. The CDR3 DNA is TGTGCCACCGCGGGACAGGAACATCATGAGCAGTTCTTC.

The chain employs TRBV10-2 and TRBJ2-1; TRBD2 agrees at 8 bases. Germline loops: CDR1 WSHSY, CDR2 SAAADI. With 6 bases clipped from V and 2 bases from J, the junction kept 9 bases outside the gene matches. There are 16 residues in the CDR3. The CDR3 loop is CASRAMGSGTYNEQFF. The CDR3 coding sequence is TGCGCCAGCAGGGCGATGGGTAGCGGGACCTACAATGAGCAGTTCTTC.

The chain links TRBV4-1 to TRBJ1-5; 7 bases are a match to TRBD1. The CDR3 totals 15 residues. The J segment lost 6 bases and the V segment lost 1 base, leaving 6 bases of the junction unmatched. Germline CDR1 and CDR2: MGHRA and YSYEKL. The chain's CDR3 is CASSQVDRVGQPQHF. The DNA for the CDR3 is TGCGCCAGCAGCCAAGTCGACAGGGTCGGTCAGCCCCAGCATTTT.

V is TRBV28 and J is TRBJ1-4, with TRBD1 as a possible D gene (6 bases). The CDR3 totals 13 residues. Germline assignment: CDR1 MDHEN and CDR2 SYDVKM. Between the trimmed V and J ends, which lost 8 bases and 7 bases, there was a span of 14 bases. The CDR3 coding sequence is TGTGCCAGCGGAGGACCCAGGGGTGAAAAACTGTTTTTT. Protein: CASGGPRGEKLFF.

The gene calls are TRBV7-3 and TRBJ2-1, with 7 bases identical to TRBD2. Germline V gives CDR1 SGHTA, CDR2 FQGTGA. With 0 bases clipped from V and 3 bases from J, the junction kept 2 bases outside the gene matches. This CDR3 comprises 15 residues. The CDR3 nucleotides are TGTGCCAGCAGCTTAACTTGGGGGGGCTACAATGAGCAGTTCTTC. Amino acid sequence: CASSLTWGGYNEQFF. Using reference TRBV7-3 and TRBJ2-1 for the parts outside the CDR3, the full variable domain is GAGVSQTPSNKVTEKGKYVELRCDPISGHTALYWYRQSLGQGPEFLIYFQGTGAADDSGLPNDRFFAVRPEGSVSTLKIQRTERGDSAVYLCASSLTWGGYNEQFFGPGTRLTVL.

CDR3 protein: CASSADTGGNEQFF. The CDR3 nucleotides read TGTGCCAGCAGTGCTGATACCGGCGGCAATGAGCAGTTCTTC. This chain uses TRBV6-4 with TRBJ2-1; D unresolved. The CDR3 has 14 residues. Trimming cost V 4 bases and J 6 bases, with 13 bases left between them. Germline CDR1 is MRHNA and CDR2 is SNTAGT.

This chain links TRBV20-1 with TRBJ2-3; 12 bases are shared with TRBD2. With 3 bases clipped from V and 4 bases from J, the junction kept 2 bases outside the gene matches. CDR1 DFQATT and CDR2 SNEGSKA come from the germline V gene (reference sequence). The CDR3 is made up of 14 amino acids. CDR3 amino acids: CSASSSGRADTQYF. In DNA form, the CDR3 reads TGCAGTGCTAGTTCTAGCGGGAGGGCAGATACGCAGTATTTT.

This chain uses TRBV7-8 with TRBJ1-5; no reliable D call. V dropped 0 bases and J dropped 2 bases, with 8 bases sitting between them. The CDR3 sequence is 15 residues long. Germline V gene lookup returns CDR1 SGHVS and CDR2 FQNEAQ. In DNA form, the CDR3 reads TGTGCCAGCAGCTTAGCACGAGGAGGCAATCAGCCCCAGCATTTT. This translates into CASSLARGGNQPQHF.

The chain carries TRBV28 and TRBJ1-6; no clear D. V shed 6 bases and J shed 4 bases, with 7 bases lying between them. The CDR3 extends over 13 amino acids. Germline loops: CDR1 MDHEN, CDR2 SYDVKM. CDR3 nucleotide sequence: TGTGCCAGCAGGACGGGATATAATTCACCCCTCCACTTT. Encoded protein: CASRTGYNSPLHF.

The J gene is TRBJ2-7, the V gene TRBV29-1, with TRBD1 identical over 8 bases. This CDR3 is 12 amino acids long. J gave up 5 bases and V 4 bases, and 4 bases lay outside the gene matches. CDR1 is SQVTM and CDR2 is ANQGSEA in the germline V gene. The CDR3 here is CSVGTGINEQYF. In DNA, the CDR3 is TGCAGCGTTGGGACAGGGATAAACGAGCAGTACTTC.

V usage is TRBV6-5 and J usage is TRBJ2-1, with 11 bases lining up with TRBD1. The CDR3 totals 15 residues. CDR1 is MNHEY and CDR2 is SVGAGI in the germline V gene. The ends lost 6 bases at V and 0 bases at J; junction bases unmatched: 1. The CDR3 DNA reads as TGTGCCAGCAGAGGACAGGGGGCCTCCTACAATGAGCAGTTCTTC. Protein sequence: CASRGQGASYNEQFF.

The V gene is TRBV5-1, the J gene TRBJ1-1; 8 positions match TRBD1. Per germline, CDR1 SGHRS and CDR2 YFSETQ. The ends lost 4 bases at V and 1 base at J; junction bases unmatched: 15. The CDR3 is 18 amino acids. CDR3 region: CASSPTGTGWMGNTEAFF. The CDR3 nucleotides read TGCGCCAGCAGCCCCACCGGGACAGGTTGGATGGGGAACACTGAAGCTTTCTTT.